This T cell receptor beta chain was retrieved from a study of early T cells in non-severe SARS-CoV-2 infection. Turning to the study itself: Sequencing of bulk RNA from unsorted whole blood was done, without chain pairing.

Comments on this clonotype: The antigen remains undetermined.

This CDR3 spans 15 amino acids. Deletions cut 3 bases from V and 2 bases from J, with 15 bases between. Germline assignment: CDR1 DFQATT and CDR2 SNEGSKA (reference sequence). Molecules of cDNA were individually given unique molecular identifiers that were attached to them. TCRdb redid the calling of the 5' RACE reads with MiXCR, one entry per CDR3 protein. The data contain 100,000 to 150,000 distinct CDR3 sequences, 15% of them seen just once; the ten biggest clones take up 21%. Study results and limitations: Anti-spike CD8 responses were favored in VDJdb matching, and private and CD4 specificities were missed.

The gene calls are TRBV20-1 and TRBJ2-3; no reliable D call. The receptor comes from an adult who was a healthcare worker with PCR-confirmed SARS-CoV-2 infection or an uninfected control (not recorded which). The source material was whole blood. CDR3: CSASWFRKATDTQYF. DNA of the CDR3: TGCAGTGCTAGTTGGTTTAGAAAGGCCACAGATACGCAGTATTTT.